The rows below give T cell receptor beta chains drawn from one sample of a study of T cell responses to AZD1222 COVID-19 vaccine. Here immunoSEQ multiplex PCR was the method, and the copy in TCRdb shows in-frame clones only, minus some. Of 150,000 to 200,000 clones in the sample, around nine tenths were seen once. This specimen was peripheral blood, taken 28 days after the second AZD1222 dose. These receptors were obtained from an adult who received the AZD1222 COVID-19 vaccine. Both conserved end residues are part of each CDR3. Each record gives: D gene, clone size, J gene, V gene, CDR3 protein, CDR3 DNA. A D gene is named only where the DNA matches it firmly. Expanded clones are given a class, and other clones once, few, many or no size at all.

>NA|once|TRBJ2-7|TRBV5-1
CASSSDSSSYEQYF
TGCGCCAGCAGTTCCGACAGCTCCTCCTACGAGCAGTACTTC
>TRBD1|NA|TRBJ2-1|TRBV29-1
CSATGTGVGEQFF
TGCAGCGCAACCGGGACAGGGGTTGGTGAGCAGTTCTTC
>NA|NA|TRBJ2-1|TRBV29-1
CSAEARNEQFF
TGCAGCGCTGAAGCGAGAAATGAGCAGTTCTTC
>NA|NA|TRBJ1-3|TRBV29-1
CSVTPGPLSSGNTIYF
TGCAGCGTTACCCCGGGACCGCTTAGCTCTGGAAACACCATATATTTT
>NA|NA|TRBJ1-2|TRBV18
CASSRAIDRLNYGYTF
TGTGCCAGCTCTAGAGCGATTGACAGGCTTAACTATGGCTACACCTTC
>TRBD1|NA|TRBJ1-1|TRBV9
CASSMGQGVEAFF
TGTGCCAGCAGCATGGGACAGGGGGTGGAAGCTTTCTTT
>NA|NA|TRBJ1-1|TRBV7-3
CASSPMQGRETEAFF
TGTGCCAGCAGCCCGATGCAGGGGCGGGAAACTGAAGCTTTCTTT
>TRBD2|NA|TRBJ2-3|TRBV11-2
CASSLTGSGGATDTQYF
TGTGCCAGCAGCTTGACCGGGAGCGGGGGGGCGACAGATACGCAGTATTTT
>NA|NA|TRBJ2-5|TRBV5-1
CASSLDLRVQETQYF
TGCGCCAGCAGCTTGGATCTTAGGGTACAAGAGACCCAGTACTTC
>NA|NA|TRBJ2-5|TRBV6-2/TRBV6-3
CASSYLGNQETQYF
TGTGCCAGCAGTTACCTGGGGAACCAAGAGACCCAGTACTTC
>NA|few|TRBJ2-3|TRBV3-1/TRBV3-2
CASSQDLAGTSVTDTQYF
TGTGCCAGCAGCCAAGATCTGGCCGGGACGTCTGTCACAGATACGCAGTATTTT
>NA|once|TRBJ1-4|TRBV11-2
CASSWGAGINEKLFF
TGTGCCAGCAGCTGGGGGGCCGGAATTAATGAAAAACTGTTTTTT
>NA|once|TRBJ1-2|TRBV11-2
CASSLEAGNYGYTF
TGTGCCAGCAGCTTAGAGGCCGGGAACTATGGCTACACCTTC
>NA|NA|TRBJ1-1|TRBV5-1
CASSLDQGEAFF
TGCGCCAGCAGCTTGGACCAGGGGGAAGCTTTCTTT
>TRBD2|NA|TRBJ2-3|TRBV5-4
CASSLVRGAATDTQYF
TGTGCCAGCAGCTTGGTGCGGGGGGCGGCCACAGATACGCAGTATTTT
>TRBD2|few|TRBJ2-3|TRBV28
CASSLSGDRTDTQYF
TGTGCCAGCAGCCTAAGCGGGGATCGGACAGATACGCAGTATTTT